The 2 T cell receptor beta chains in this list originate from one sample, sequenced in a study of OX40 agonist ivuxolimab in advanced cancers. The library was generated by the immunoSEQ multiplex PCR assay. TCRdb took over this immuneACCESS table, retaining in-frame rearrangements with V and J assigned. Such tables are incomplete; in checked studies, under half of the missing clones stem from an unresolved V gene, and the remainder is unexplained. The sample yields tens of thousands of clones; approximately 86% were counted once. The biggest ten clones account for roughly 18% of the sample. The sample in question was CD4+ or CD8+ T cells sorted from blood, obtained in a trial of the OX40 agonist ivuxolimab. These receptors were collected from an adult with an advanced solid tumor such as melanoma, head and neck, liver or kidney cancer.

The CDR3 DNA is TGTGCCAGCAGCTCCACGGGGGGACAGGGCCCTGAAGCTTTCTTT. Its translation: CASSSTGGQGPEAFF. The V gene is TRBV7-9, the J gene TRBJ1-1; TRBD1 aligns across 9 bases. This CDR3 contains 15 residues. V gave up 4 bases and J gave up 6 bases; unmatched junction bases: 9. Germline V gene sequence: CDR1 SEHNR, CDR2 FQNEAQ (reference sequence).

The rearrangement uses TRBV4-3 and TRBJ2-1; D gene ambiguous. The V end lost 0 bases, the J end lost 5 bases, and 5 bases lay between the germline ends. This CDR3 is 13 amino acids long. Germline V gene lookup returns CDR1 LGHNA and CDR2 YSLEER. The CDR3 coding sequence is TGCGCCAGCAGCCAAGATGGGGACAATGAGCAGTTCTTC. It is translated as CASSQDGDNEQFF.